The 2 T cell receptor beta chains below all came from one sample that was sequenced in a study of blood T cell repertoires in COVID-19. Data came from immunoSEQ multiplex PCR; TCRdb stores just in-frame clones and leaves some out. The sample consists of about 220,000 clones, roughly 85% of them appearing once. Material for sequencing was peripheral blood. Every receptor here comes from a woman in her 70s with COVID-19, enrolled during active disease.

The genes are TRBV30 and TRBJ1-5, with 9 bases that match TRBD1. The CDR3 length is 14 residues. V trimming: 3 bases; J trimming: 7 bases; junction bases outside the gene matches: 7. The germline CDR1 and CDR2 sequences are GTSNPN and SVGIG (reference sequence). The CDR3 DNA follows: TGTGCCTGGAGGACAGGGGGTTCCCGGCAGCCCCAGCATTTT. This encodes CAWRTGGSRQPQHF.

This clone has only a few counts. This chain joins TRBV2 and TRBJ1-3, with D unclear. CDR1 and CDR2 (germline): SNHLY, FYNNEI. This CDR3 is built from 16 residues. V was cut by 6 bases and J by 0 bases, with 15 bases left in between. CDR3: CASSSLPRGSGNTIYF. CDR3 in DNA: TGTGCCAGCAGCTCCCTCCCCCGGGGCTCTGGAAACACCATATATTTT. The complete variable domain, with remaining parts taken from reference TRBV2 and TRBJ1-3, reads EPEVTQTPSHQVTQMGQEVILRCVPISNHLYFYWYRQILGQKVEFLVSFYNNEISEKSEIFDDQFSVERPDGSNFTLKIRSTKLEDSAMYFCASSSLPRGSGNTIYFGEGSWLTVV.